This T cell receptor beta chain derives from a study of early stage breast cancer tumors. TCRdb's copy holds only in-frame clones and misses some; the assay was immunoSEQ multiplex PCR. This repertoire shows tens of thousands of clones, around 80% found once; its top ten account for roughly 3.4%. The germline V gene has CDR1 SEHNR and CDR2 FQNEAQ (reference sequence). The CDR3 covers 16 residues. The V gene lost 4 bases and the J gene lost 5 bases, with 18 bases spanning the gap. Sequencing was performed on blood. The chain is built from TRBV7-9 and TRBJ2-1; D perhaps matches TRBD2 (5 bases). This receptor was taken from a person aged 30-39 years with breast cancer. CDR3 nucleotide sequence: TGTGCCAGCAGCTCGCCCTGGTTGCGGGCGGACAATGAGCAGTTCTTC. Translated, it gives CASSSPWLRADNEQFF.